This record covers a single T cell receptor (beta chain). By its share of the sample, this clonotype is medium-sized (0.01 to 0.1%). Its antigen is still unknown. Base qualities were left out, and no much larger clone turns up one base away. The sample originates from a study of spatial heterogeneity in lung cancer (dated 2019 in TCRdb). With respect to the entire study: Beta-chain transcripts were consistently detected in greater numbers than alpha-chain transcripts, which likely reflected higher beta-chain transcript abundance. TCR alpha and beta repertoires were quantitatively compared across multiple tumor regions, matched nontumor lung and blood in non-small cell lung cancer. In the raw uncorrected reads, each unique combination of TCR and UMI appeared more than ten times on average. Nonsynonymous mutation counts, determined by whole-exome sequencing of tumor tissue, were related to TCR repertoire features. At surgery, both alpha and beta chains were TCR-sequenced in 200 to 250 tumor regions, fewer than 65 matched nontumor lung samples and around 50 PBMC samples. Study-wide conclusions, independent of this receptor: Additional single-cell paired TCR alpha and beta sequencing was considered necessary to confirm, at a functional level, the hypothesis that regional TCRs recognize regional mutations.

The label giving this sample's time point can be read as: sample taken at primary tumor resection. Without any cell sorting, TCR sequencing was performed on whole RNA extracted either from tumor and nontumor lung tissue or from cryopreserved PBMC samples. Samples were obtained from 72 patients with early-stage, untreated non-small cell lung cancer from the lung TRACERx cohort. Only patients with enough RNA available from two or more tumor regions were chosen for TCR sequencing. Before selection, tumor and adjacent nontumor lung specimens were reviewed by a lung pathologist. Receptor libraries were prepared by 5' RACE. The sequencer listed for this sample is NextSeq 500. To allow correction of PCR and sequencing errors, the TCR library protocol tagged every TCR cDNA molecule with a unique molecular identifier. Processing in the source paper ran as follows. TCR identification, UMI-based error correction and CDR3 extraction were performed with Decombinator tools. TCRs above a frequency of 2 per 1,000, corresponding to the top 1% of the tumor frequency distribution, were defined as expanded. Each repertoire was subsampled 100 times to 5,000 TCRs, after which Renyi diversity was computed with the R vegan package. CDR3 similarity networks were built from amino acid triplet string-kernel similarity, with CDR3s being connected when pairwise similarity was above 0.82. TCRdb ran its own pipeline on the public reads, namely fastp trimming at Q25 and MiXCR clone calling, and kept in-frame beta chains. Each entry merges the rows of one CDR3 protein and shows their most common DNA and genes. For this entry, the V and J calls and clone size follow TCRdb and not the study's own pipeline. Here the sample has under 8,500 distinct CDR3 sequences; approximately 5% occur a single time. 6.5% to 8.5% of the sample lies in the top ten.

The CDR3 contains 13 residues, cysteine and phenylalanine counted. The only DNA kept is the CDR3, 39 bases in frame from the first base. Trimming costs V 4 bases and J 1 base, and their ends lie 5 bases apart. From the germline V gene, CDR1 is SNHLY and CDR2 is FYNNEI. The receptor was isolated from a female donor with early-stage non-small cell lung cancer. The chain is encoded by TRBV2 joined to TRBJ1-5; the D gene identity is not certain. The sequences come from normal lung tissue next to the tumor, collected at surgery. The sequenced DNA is TGTGCCAGCAGTGTACAGAGCAATCAGCCCCAGCATTTT. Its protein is CASSVQSNQPQHF.